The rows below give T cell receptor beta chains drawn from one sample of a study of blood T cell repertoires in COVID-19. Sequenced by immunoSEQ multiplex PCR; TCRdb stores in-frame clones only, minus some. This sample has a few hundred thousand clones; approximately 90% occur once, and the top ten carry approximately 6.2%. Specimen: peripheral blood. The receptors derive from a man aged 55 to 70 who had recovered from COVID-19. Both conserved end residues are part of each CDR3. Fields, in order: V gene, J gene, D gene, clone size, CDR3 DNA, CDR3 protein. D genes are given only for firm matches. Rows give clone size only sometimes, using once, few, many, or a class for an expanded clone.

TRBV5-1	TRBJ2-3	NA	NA	TGCGCCAGCAAACGGCAGGCCACAGATACGCAGTATTTT	CASKRQATDTQYF
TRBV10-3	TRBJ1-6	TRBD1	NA	TGTGCCATCAGTGGGGGACAGATTTCACCCCTCCACTTT	CAISGGQISPLHF
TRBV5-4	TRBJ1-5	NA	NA	TGTGCCAGAACGCTCGGGGAGGGAAATCAGCCCCAGCATTTT	CARTLGEGNQPQHF
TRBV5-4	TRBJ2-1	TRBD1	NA	TGTGCCAGCAGCGTACAGGGGGTAGCCTACAATGAGCAGTTCTTC	CASSVQGVAYNEQFF
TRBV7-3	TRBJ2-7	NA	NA	TGTGCCAGCAGTCCAGGGCGGATCCCCTACGAGCAGTACTTC	CASSPGRIPYEQYF
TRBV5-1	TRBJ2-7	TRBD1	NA	TGCGCCAGCAGCGAATCACAGGGGGCCCTAGTCTACGAGCAGTACTTC	CASSESQGALVYEQYF
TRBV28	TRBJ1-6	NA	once	TGTGCCAGCAGTCCAGGACAGACGCCCCTCCACTTT	CASSPGQTPLHF
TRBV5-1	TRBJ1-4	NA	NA	TGCGCCAGCAGCGAGGAACAGGAAGAAAAACTGTTTTTT	CASSEEQEEKLFF
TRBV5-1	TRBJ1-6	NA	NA	TGCGCCAGCAGCTTATCGGGTCCCCATAATTCACCCCTCCACTTT	CASSLSGPHNSPLHF
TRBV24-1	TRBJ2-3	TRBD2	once	TGTGCCACCAGTGGAGGGACCAGCAGCGGGGGGAGCACAGATACGCAGTATTTT	CATSGGTSSGGSTDTQYF
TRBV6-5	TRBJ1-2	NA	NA	TGTGCCAGCAGTTACGGGACATCTTCTGGGGGCTACACCTTC	CASSYGTSSGGYTF
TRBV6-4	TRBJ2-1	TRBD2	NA	TGTGCCAGCAGTATGGTCAGCGGGAGAAATGAGCAGTTCTTC	CASSMVSGRNEQFF
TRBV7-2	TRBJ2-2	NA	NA	TGTGCCAGCACCCCCCTAGATGTGCTGTTTTTT	CASTPLDVLFF
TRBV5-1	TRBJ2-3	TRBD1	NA	TGCGCCAGCAGCTTGGGGACAGGGCCAGGGGCAGATACGCAGTATTTT	CASSLGTGPGADTQYF
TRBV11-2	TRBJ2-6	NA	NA	TGTGCCAGCAGGGAAAGAGGAAAAATAAGCAGCTCTGGGGCCAACGTCCTGACTTTC	CASRERGKISSSGANVLTF
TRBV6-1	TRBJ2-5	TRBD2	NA	TGTGCCAGCAGTGAAATAGCGGGAGGGCCAGAGACCCAGTACTTC	CASSEIAGGPETQYF
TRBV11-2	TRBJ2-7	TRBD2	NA	TGTGCCAGCAGCTTAGAGGCCGGACTAGCGGGATCCTACGAGCAGTACTTC	CASSLEAGLAGSYEQYF
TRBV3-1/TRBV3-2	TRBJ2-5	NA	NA	TGTGCCAGCAGCCGGGGCGGGGAAGAGACCCAGTACTTC	CASSRGGEETQYF
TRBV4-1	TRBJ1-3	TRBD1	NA	TGCGCCAGCAGCCAAACGGAGGGACAGGGTGCTGGAAACACCATATATTTT	CASSQTEGQGAGNTIYF
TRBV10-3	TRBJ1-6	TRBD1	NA	TGTGCCATCAGTGAATCGGGACAGCATAATTCACCCCTCCACTTT	CAISESGQHNSPLHF
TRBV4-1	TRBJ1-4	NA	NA	TGCGCCAGCAGCCAAGATCCCGCAAGAGTTGAAAAACTGTTTTTT	CASSQDPARVEKLFF
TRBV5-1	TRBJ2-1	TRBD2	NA	TGCGCCAGCAGCCCACCGATAGCGGGAATCGGCAATGAGCAGTTCTTC	CASSPPIAGIGNEQFF
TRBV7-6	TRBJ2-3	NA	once	TGTGCCAGCAGTTCTCGGACTACCACCCTCACAGATACGCAGTATTTT	CASSSRTTTLTDTQYF
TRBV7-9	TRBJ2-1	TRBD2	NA	TGTGTCTTAGGGGGACTAGGCAATGAGCAGTTCTTC	CVLGGLGNEQFF
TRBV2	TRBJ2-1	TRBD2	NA	TGTGCCAGCAGGCGGGGACTAGCGGTTAATGAGCAGTTCTTC	CASRRGLAVNEQFF
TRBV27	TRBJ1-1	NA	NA	TGTGCCAGCAGCCCACCCTGGAGGGCGGATGAAGCTTTCTTT	CASSPPWRADEAFF
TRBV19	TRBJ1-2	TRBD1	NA	TGTGCCAGTAGTCAGCAACAGGGGTTCCCCTATGGCTACACCTTC	CASSQQQGFPYGYTF
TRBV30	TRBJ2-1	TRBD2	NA	TGTGCCTGGAGTCCGACTAGCAAAGGCTACAATGAGCAGTTCTTC	CAWSPTSKGYNEQFF
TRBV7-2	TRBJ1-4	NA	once	TGTGCCAGCAGCCCGCCTAGTGGAGAAAAACTGTTTTTT	CASSPPSGEKLFF
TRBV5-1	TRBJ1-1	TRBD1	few	TGCGCCAGCAGCCAGGGGACAGGGCCAGCAGGCGGTGAAGCTTTCTTT	CASSQGTGPAGGEAFF
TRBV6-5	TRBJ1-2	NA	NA	TGTGCCAGCAGTCCCGATGGGCGCTATGGCTACACCTTC	CASSPDGRYGYTF
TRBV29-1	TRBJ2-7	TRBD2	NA	TGCAGCGCTAGCGGGGGGGGTACCTACGAGCAGTACTTC	CSASGGGTYEQYF
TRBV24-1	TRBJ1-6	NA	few	TGTGCCACCAGTGACTCGGGGGTACGGGGATCACCCCTCCACTTT	CATSDSGVRGSPLHF
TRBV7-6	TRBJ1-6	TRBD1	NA	TGTGCCAGCAGCGCGCAGGGGGCGCTTAATTCACCCCTCCACTTT	CASSAQGALNSPLHF
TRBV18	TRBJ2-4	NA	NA	TGTGCCAGCTCACCGGACAGCCTAGCCAAAAACATTCAGTACTTC	CASSPDSLAKNIQYF
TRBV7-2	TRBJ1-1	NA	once	TGTGCCAGCAGCTCCGGGAGCAACACTGAAGCTTTCTTT	CASSSGSNTEAFF
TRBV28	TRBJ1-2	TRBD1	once	TGTGCGGCGGGGACAGTGACTAACTATGGCTACACCTTC	CAAGTVTNYGYTF
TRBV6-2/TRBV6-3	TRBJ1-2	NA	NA	TGTGCCAGCAGTTACTCACCCCTTAAGGAGGGCCTGGACTATGGCTACACCTTC	CASSYSPLKEGLDYGYTF
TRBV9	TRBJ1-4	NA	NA	TGTGCCAGCAGCGTAGGGGGCGGACGGGAAAAACTGTTTTTT	CASSVGGGREKLFF
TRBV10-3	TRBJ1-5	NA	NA	TGTGCCATCAGTGCGGGAGGTGACGGCAATCAGCCCCAGCATTTT	CAISAGGDGNQPQHF
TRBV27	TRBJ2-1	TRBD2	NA	TGTGCCAGCAGACCCATTAGAGGGACTAGCGGGAGGAGCTCCTACAATGAGCAGTTCTTC	CASRPIRGTSGRSSYNEQFF
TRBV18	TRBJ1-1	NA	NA	TGTGCCAGCTCACCCCGGGACACTGAAGCTTTCTTT	CASSPRDTEAFF
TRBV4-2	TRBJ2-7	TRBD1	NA	TGTGCCAGCAGCCGGGACAGATCCTACGAGCAGTACTTC	CASSRDRSYEQYF
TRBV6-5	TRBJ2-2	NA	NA	TGTGCCAGCTTCCGGGAACAGAACACCGGGGAGCTGTTTTTT	CASFREQNTGELFF
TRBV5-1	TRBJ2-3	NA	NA	TGCGCCAGCAGCTTACGGGAGCCGACAGATACGCAGTATTTT	CASSLREPTDTQYF
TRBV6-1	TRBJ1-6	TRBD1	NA	TGTGCCAGCAGTGAGGCCACAGGGGGCCGTGCACCCCTCCACTTT	CASSEATGGRAPLHF
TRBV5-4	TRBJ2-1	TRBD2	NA	TGTGCCAGCAGCCCGGGACTAGCGGGAGGGTTCAATGAGCAGTTCTTC	CASSPGLAGGFNEQFF
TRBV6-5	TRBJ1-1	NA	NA	TGTGCCAGCAGTAGGAGCTTCATGAACACTGAAGCTTTCTTT	CASSRSFMNTEAFF
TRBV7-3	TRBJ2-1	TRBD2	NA	TGTGCCAGCAGCCCAGGGACTAGGACTAGCGGGTGGGGTGGCTACAATGAGCAGTTCTTC	CASSPGTRTSGWGGYNEQFF
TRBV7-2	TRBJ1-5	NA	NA	TGTGCCAGCAGCTTAAACGGTGGTGGCAGGTCCGGCAATCAGCCCCAGCATTTT	CASSLNGGGRSGNQPQHF
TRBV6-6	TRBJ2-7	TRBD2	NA	TGTGCCAGCACTCTCTCCTCCACTAGCGCGTCGAACGAGCAGTACTTC	CASTLSSTSASNEQYF
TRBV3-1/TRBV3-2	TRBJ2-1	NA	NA	TGTGCCAGCAGCCAACGGACTCGCAGACACAATGAGCAGTTCTTC	CASSQRTRRHNEQFF
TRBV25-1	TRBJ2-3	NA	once	TGTGCCAGCAGGGACAGATACACAGATACGCAGTATTTT	CASRDRYTDTQYF
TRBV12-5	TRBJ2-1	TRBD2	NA	TGTGCTAGTGGTTTGCAGCGGGGGAGCTCCTACAATGAGCAGTTCTTC	CASGLQRGSSYNEQFF
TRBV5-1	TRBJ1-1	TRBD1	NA	TGCGCCAGCAGCCCCTGGACAGGGGGAAGGGCTTTCTTT	CASSPWTGGRAFF
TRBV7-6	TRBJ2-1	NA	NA	TGTGCCAGCAGCTTATCACCGGACGGGGGCAATGAGCAGTTCTTC	CASSLSPDGGNEQFF
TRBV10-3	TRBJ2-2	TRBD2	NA	TGTGCCATCAGGCAGGGAGGGGTCACCGGGGAGCTGTTTTTT	CAIRQGGVTGELFF
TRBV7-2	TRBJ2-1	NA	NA	TGTGCCAGCAGCTTAGGGCTCGGTCTAGCTGCCTACAATGAGCAGTTCTTC	CASSLGLGLAAYNEQFF
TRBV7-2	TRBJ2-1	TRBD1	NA	TGTGCCAGCACCCGGGACAGCTCCTACAATGAGCAGTTCTTC	CASTRDSSYNEQFF